These T cell receptor beta chains were read from a single sample in a study of T cells after yellow fever vaccination. TCRdb fed the 5' RACE reads into MiXCR, producing one record per CDR3 protein. There are tens of thousands of distinct CDR3 sequences in the sample; 7.3% occur only once, and roughly 28% lies in the top ten. The sample consisted of CD8+ T cells sorted from PBMCs, taken more than 8 days after the first yellow fever vaccination. These receptors all come from a man aged 18 to 29 who received the YFV17D yellow fever vaccine. CDR3s include the opening cysteine and the closing phenylalanine or tryptophan. The order of the fields is D gene, J gene, V gene, clone size, CDR3 length, CDR3 DNA, CDR3 protein. D genes are given only for firm matches. Clone sizes are given selectively: once, few, many, or a class where the clone is expanded.

d_gene: -; j_gene: TRBJ2-2; v_gene: TRBV9; abundance: -; len: 16; CDR3nt: TGTGCCAGCAGCGTAGATGTAGGGTTGGTCGCCGGGGAGCTGTTTTTT; CDR3aa: CASSVDVGLVAGELFF
d_gene: TRBD2; j_gene: TRBJ2-2; v_gene: TRBV20-1; abundance: many; len: 19; CDR3nt: TGCAGTGCTAGAGATTGGACTAGCGGGGGGACAACGAACACCGGGGAGCTGTTTTTT; CDR3aa: CSARDWTSGGTTNTGELFF
d_gene: TRBD2; j_gene: TRBJ2-1; v_gene: TRBV20-1; abundance: many; len: 17; CDR3nt: TGCAGTGCTAGAGGCCTGGGGGGGGTAGTCTCCTACAATGAGCAGTTCTTC; CDR3aa: CSARGLGGVVSYNEQFF
d_gene: TRBD1; j_gene: TRBJ2-3; v_gene: TRBV4-3; abundance: many; len: 17; CDR3nt: TGCGCCAGCAGCCAAGATGGGTCGACAGGGGTGGCAGATACGCAGTATTTT; CDR3aa: CASSQDGSTGVADTQYF
d_gene: -; j_gene: TRBJ2-1; v_gene: TRBV12-5; abundance: many; len: 12; CDR3nt: TGTGCTAGTGGTTTGCTGGGCAATGAGCAGTTCTTC; CDR3aa: CASGLLGNEQFF
d_gene: -; j_gene: TRBJ2-1; v_gene: TRBV3-1; abundance: many; len: 15; CDR3nt: TGTGCCAGCAGCCCCCGGGACTCCTCCTCCAATGAGCAGTTCTTC; CDR3aa: CASSPRDSSSNEQFF
d_gene: TRBD1; j_gene: TRBJ1-1; v_gene: TRBV9; abundance: -; len: 14; CDR3nt: TGTGCCAGCAGAGGGACAGCTGAACAAACTGAAGCTTTCTTT; CDR3aa: CASRGTAEQTEAFF
d_gene: TRBD1; j_gene: TRBJ2-2; v_gene: TRBV19; abundance: -; len: 16; CDR3nt: TGTGCCAGTACCCCCACAGGGGGCGGGTACACCGGGGAGCTGTTTTTT; CDR3aa: CASTPTGGGYTGELFF
d_gene: -; j_gene: TRBJ1-4; v_gene: TRBV6-5; abundance: many; len: 15; CDR3nt: TGTGCCAGCAGTTACTCGTTTGGCGGAGAGGAAAAACTGTTTTTT; CDR3aa: CASSYSFGGEEKLFF
d_gene: TRBD1; j_gene: TRBJ1-1; v_gene: TRBV12-3/TRBV12-4; abundance: -; len: 15; CDR3nt: TGTGCCAGCAGGGGGACAGGGGGTTTGAACACTGAAGCTTTCTTT; CDR3aa: CASRGTGGLNTEAFF
d_gene: TRBD1; j_gene: TRBJ2-7; v_gene: TRBV20-1; abundance: many; len: 13; CDR3nt: TGCAGTGCCAGAGATAGGGGGCGGTACGAGCAGTACTTC; CDR3aa: CSARDRGRYEQYF
d_gene: TRBD1; j_gene: TRBJ1-1; v_gene: TRBV7-8; abundance: many; len: 12; CDR3nt: TGTGCCAGCAGAAGACAGGGGACCGAAGCTTTCTTT; CDR3aa: CASRRQGTEAFF
d_gene: -; j_gene: TRBJ2-3; v_gene: TRBV9; abundance: many; len: 14; CDR3nt: TGTGCCAGCAGCGTAGGGCAGGGCGCAGATACGCAGTATTTT; CDR3aa: CASSVGQGADTQYF
d_gene: -; j_gene: TRBJ2-4; v_gene: TRBV5-1; abundance: many; len: 14; CDR3nt: TGCGCCAGCAGCGCCGATCTAGCCAAAAACATTCAGTACTTC; CDR3aa: CASSADLAKNIQYF
d_gene: -; j_gene: TRBJ2-7; v_gene: TRBV7-9; abundance: many; len: 14; CDR3nt: TGTGCCAGCAGCTTAGTTACAGTTCCCTACGAGCAGTACTTC; CDR3aa: CASSLVTVPYEQYF
d_gene: TRBD1; j_gene: TRBJ1-1; v_gene: TRBV10-3; abundance: many; len: 16; CDR3nt: TGTGCCATCAGTGAGCGGCCGACAGGGGCCAACACTGAAGCTTTCTTT; CDR3aa: CAISERPTGANTEAFF
d_gene: -; j_gene: TRBJ2-1; v_gene: TRBV3-1; abundance: -; len: 14; CDR3nt: TGTGCCAGCAGCCAAGGGGGTGAGGTAAATGAGCAGTTCTTC; CDR3aa: CASSQGGEVNEQFF
d_gene: TRBD2; j_gene: TRBJ2-1; v_gene: TRBV10-2; abundance: many; len: 15; CDR3nt: TGCGCGTCCCAAGTCAAAAAGCGGGGGGTGGATGAGCAGTTCTTC; CDR3aa: CASQVKKRGVDEQFF
d_gene: TRBD1; j_gene: TRBJ2-7; v_gene: TRBV29-1; abundance: many; len: 15; CDR3nt: TGCAGCGCCCTTCTAGACGGGACAGCTTCTTACGAGCAGTACTTC; CDR3aa: CSALLDGTASYEQYF